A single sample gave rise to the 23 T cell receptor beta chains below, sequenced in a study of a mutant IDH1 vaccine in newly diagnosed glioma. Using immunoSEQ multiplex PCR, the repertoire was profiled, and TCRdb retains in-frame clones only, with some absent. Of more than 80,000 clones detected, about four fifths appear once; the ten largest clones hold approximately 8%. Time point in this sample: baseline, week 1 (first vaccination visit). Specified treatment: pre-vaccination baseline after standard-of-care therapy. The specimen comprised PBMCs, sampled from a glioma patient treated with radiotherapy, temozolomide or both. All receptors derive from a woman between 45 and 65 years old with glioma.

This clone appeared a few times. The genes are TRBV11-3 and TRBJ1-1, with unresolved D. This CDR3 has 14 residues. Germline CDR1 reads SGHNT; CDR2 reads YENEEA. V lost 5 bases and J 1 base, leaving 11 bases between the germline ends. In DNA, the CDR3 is TGTGCCAGCAGCCCGAGGGCGGGGAACACTGAAGCTTTCTTT. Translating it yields CASSPRAGNTEAFF.

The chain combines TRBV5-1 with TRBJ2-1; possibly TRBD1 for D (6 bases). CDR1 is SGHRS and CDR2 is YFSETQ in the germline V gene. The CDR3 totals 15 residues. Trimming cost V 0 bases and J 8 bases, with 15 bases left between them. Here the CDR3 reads CASSLEFGTGYEQFF. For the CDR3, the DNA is TGCGCCAGCAGCTTGGAGTTTGGAACAGGGTATGAGCAGTTCTTC.

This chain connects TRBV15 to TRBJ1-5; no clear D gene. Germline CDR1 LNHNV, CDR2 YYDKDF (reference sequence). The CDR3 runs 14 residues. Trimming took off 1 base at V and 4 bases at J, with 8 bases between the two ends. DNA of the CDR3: TGTGCCACCAGCAGAGCGACAACGAATCAGCCCCAGCATTTT. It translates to CATSRATTNQPQHF.

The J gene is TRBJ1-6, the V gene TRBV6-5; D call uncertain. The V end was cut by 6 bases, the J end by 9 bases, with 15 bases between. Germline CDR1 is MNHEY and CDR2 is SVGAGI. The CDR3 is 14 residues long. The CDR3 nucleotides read TGTGCCAGCAGGTCCGCTTCGGGCAGTTCACCCCTCCACTTT. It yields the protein CASRSASGSSPLHF.

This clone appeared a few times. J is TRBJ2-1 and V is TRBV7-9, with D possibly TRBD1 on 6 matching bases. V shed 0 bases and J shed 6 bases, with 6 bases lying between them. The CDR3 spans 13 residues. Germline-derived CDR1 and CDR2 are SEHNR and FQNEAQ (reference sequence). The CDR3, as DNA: TGTGCCAGCAGCTTAGCAGGGGGCAATGAGCAGTTCTTC. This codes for CASSLAGGNEQFF.

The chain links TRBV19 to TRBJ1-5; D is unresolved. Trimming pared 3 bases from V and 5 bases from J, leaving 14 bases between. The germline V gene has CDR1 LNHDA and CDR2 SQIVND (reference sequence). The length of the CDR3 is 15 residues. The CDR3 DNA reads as TGTGCCAGTAGTATCCTCCTTCCAACGGATCAGCCCCAGCATTTT. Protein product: CASSILLPTDQPQHF.

The CDR3 DNA reads TGTGCCAGCAGTGAACTGGAGGGGAACACTGAAGCTTTCTTT. As protein: CASSELEGNTEAFF. J is TRBJ1-1 and V is TRBV6-1; D not certain. The V end was cut by 2 bases, the J end by 1 base, with 8 bases between. Germline-derived CDR1 and CDR2 are MNHNS and SASEGT. This CDR3 is 14 amino acids long.

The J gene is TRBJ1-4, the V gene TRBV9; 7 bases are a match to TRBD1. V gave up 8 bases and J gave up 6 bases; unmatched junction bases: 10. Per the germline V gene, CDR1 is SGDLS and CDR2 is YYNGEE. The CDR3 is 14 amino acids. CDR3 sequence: CASGGGRGDEKLFF. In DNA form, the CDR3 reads TGTGCCAGTGGCGGTGGCAGGGGGGATGAAAAACTGTTTTTT. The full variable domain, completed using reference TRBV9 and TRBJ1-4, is DSGVTQTPKHLITATGQRVTLRCSPRSGDLSVYWYQQSLDQGLQFLIQYYNGEERAKGNILERFSAQQFPDLHSELNLSSLELGDSALYFCASGGGRGDEKLFFGSGTQLSVL.

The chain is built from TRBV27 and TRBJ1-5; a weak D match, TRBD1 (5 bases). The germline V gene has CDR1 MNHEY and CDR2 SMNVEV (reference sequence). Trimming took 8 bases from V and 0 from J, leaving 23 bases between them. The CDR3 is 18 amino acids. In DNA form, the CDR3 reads TGTGCCAGCGCTCACCGGGACTCTGTTATCTATAGCAATCAGCCCCAGCATTTT. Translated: CASAHRDSVIYSNQPQHF.

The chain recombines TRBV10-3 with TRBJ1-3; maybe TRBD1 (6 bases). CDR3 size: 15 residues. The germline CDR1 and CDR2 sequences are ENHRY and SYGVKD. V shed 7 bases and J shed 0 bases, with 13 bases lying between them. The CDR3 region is CAITEGGTSGNTIYF. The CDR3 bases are TGTGCCATCACCGAGGGGGGTACCTCTGGAAACACCATATATTTT.

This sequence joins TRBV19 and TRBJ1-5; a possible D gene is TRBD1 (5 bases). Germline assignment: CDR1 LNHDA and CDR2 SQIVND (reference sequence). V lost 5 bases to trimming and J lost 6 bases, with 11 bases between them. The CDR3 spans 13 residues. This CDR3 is CASSLGGGQPQHF. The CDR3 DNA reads TGTGCCAGTAGTCTTGGGGGGGGTCAGCCCCAGCATTTT.

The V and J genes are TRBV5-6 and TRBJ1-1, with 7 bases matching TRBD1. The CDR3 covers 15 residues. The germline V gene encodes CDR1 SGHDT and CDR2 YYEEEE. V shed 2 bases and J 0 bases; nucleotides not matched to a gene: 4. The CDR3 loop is CASSFTGTVNTEAFF. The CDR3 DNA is TGTGCCAGCAGCTTCACCGGGACAGTGAACACTGAAGCTTTCTTT.

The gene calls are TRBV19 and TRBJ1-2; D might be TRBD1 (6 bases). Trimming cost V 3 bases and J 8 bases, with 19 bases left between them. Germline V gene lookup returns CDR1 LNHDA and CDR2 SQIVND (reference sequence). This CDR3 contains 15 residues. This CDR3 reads CASSMVRGQARGYTF. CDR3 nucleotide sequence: TGTGCCAGTAGTATGGTTCGGGGACAAGCCCGCGGCTACACCTTC.

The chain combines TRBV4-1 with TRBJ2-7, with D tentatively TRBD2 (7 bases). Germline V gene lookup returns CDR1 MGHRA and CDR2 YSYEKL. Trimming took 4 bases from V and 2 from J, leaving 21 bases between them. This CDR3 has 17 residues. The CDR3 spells CASSRSRGGRETYEQYF. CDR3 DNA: TGCGCCAGCAGCCGATCCCGAGGGGGGCGGGAGACCTACGAGCAGTACTTC.

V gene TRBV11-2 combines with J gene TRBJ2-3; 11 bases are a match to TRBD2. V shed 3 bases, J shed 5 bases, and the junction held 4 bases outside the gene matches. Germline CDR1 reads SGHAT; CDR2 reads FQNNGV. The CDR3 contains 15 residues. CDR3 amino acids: CASSLTSGVRDTQYF. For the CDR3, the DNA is TGTGCCAGCAGCTTGACTAGCGGGGTGAGAGATACGCAGTATTTT.

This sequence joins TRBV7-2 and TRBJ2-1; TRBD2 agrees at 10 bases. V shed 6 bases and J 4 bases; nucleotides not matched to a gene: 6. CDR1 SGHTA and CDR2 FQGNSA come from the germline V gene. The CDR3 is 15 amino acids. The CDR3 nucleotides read TGTGCCAGCAGTAGTACTAGCGGGGAGTACAATGAGCAGTTCTTC. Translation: CASSSTSGEYNEQFF.

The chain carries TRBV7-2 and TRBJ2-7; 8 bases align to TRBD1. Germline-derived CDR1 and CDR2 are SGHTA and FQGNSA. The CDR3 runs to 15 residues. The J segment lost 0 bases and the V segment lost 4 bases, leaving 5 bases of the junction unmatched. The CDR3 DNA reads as TGTGCCAGCAGCTCCTCCGGGACAGGCTCCTACGAGCAGTACTTC. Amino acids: CASSSSGTGSYEQYF.

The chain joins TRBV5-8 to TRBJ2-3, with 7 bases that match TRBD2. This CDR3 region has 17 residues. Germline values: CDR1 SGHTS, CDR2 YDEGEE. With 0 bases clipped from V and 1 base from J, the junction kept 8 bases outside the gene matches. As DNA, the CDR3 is TGTGCCAGCAGCTTGGCCGTGGGGGGGATGGGCACAGATACGCAGTATTTT. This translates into CASSLAVGGMGTDTQYF.

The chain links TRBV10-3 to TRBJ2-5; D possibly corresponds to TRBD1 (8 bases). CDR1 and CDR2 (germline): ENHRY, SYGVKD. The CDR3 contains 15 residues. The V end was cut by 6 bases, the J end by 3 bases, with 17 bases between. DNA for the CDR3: TGTGCCATCAGCTCACAGGGGGGGGGCAAAGAGACCCAGTACTTC. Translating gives CAISSQGGGKETQYF.

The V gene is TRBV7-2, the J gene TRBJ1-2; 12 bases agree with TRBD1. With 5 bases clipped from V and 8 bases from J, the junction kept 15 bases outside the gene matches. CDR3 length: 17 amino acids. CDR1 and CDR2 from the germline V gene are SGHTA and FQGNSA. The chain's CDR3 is CASSLTYGTGGGEGYTF. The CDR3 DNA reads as TGTGCCAGCAGCCTAACCTACGGGACAGGGGGCGGCGAAGGCTACACCTTC.

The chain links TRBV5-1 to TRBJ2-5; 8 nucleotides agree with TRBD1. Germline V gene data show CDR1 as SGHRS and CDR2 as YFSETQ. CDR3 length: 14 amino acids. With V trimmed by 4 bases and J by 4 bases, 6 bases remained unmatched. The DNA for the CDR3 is TGCGCCAGCAGCGCTACAGGGGGGCGAGAGACCCAGTACTTC. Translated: CASSATGGRETQYF.

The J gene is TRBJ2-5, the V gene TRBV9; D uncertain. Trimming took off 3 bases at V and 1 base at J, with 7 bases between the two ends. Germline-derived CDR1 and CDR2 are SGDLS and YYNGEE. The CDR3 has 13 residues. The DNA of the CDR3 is TGTGCCAGCAGCGCGGACGGCCAAGAGACCCAGTACTTC. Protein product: CASSADGQETQYF.

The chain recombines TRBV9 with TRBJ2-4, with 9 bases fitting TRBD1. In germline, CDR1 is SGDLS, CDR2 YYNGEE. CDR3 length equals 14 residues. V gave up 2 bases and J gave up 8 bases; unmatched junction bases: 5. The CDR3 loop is CASSVRDRVDIQYF. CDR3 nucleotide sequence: TGTGCCAGCAGCGTCCGGGACAGGGTTGACATTCAGTACTTC.